Given below is one T cell receptor beta chain in context. Clones were read by immunoSEQ multiplex PCR, and TCRdb kept only the in-frame ones, dropping some. The sample has about 170,000 clones, around nine tenths seen once. V lost 6 bases and J 0 bases, leaving 12 bases between the germline ends. CDR3 length: 14 amino acids. Germline CDR1 is SNHLY and CDR2 is FYNNEI. This entry belongs to a study of blood T cell repertoires in COVID-19. The receptor was isolated from a man between 45 and 60 years old who had recovered from COVID-19. This rearrangement joins TRBV2 to TRBJ2-7; no definite D call. Material for sequencing was peripheral blood. In DNA, the CDR3 is TGTGCCAGCAGCGGTATCGGTAGCTCCTACGAGCAGTACTTC. This translates into CASSGIGSSYEQYF.